A selection of T cell receptor beta chains follows, all from one sample in a study of blood T cell repertoires in COVID-19. Assay used: immunoSEQ multiplex PCR; TCRdb lists only in-frame clones, some missing. The data hold 300,000 to 350,000 clones, with 90% observed a single time. Material for sequencing was PBMCs or T cells enriched from blood (not recorded which). These receptors all stem from a young woman with acute COVID-19. Each CDR3 is given with its conserved first and last residue. D genes are given only for firm matches. Part of the rows lack a size; the others show once, few, many or a class for expanded clones.

DNA: TGTGCCAGCAGCAAAGGTGCTAGCGGGAGTGAGATCGGGGAGACCCAGTACTTC; CDR3: CASSKGASGSEIGETQYF; V: TRBV21-1; D: NA; J: TRBJ2-5; size: NA
DNA: TGCGCCAGCAGCTTGGTTTTTTTATGGGCTCCCCATCTGAACACCGGGGAGCTGTTTTTT; CDR3: CASSLVFLWAPHLNTGELFF; V: TRBV5-1; D: NA; J: TRBJ2-2; size: NA
DNA: TGTGCCAGCAGCGTAGACAACACACAGGGGGTCTATGGCTACACCTTC; CDR3: CASSVDNTQGVYGYTF; V: TRBV9; D: TRBD1; J: TRBJ1-2; size: NA
DNA: TGTGCCAGCAGGCGAACCGGGACTAGCATCGATGAGCAGTTCTTC; CDR3: CASRRTGTSIDEQFF; V: TRBV14; D: TRBD2; J: TRBJ2-1; size: once
DNA: TGTGCCAGCAGTTTGACGGGAGACACCGGGAGAGAGACCCAGTACTTC; CDR3: CASSLTGDTGRETQYF; V: TRBV27; D: NA; J: TRBJ2-5; size: NA
DNA: TGTGCCACCCAAAACCGCGGGCAGCTACCTTACAATGAGCAGTTCTTC; CDR3: CATQNRGQLPYNEQFF; V: TRBV21-1; D: NA; J: TRBJ2-1; size: NA
DNA: TGTGCCAGCCGAAGGACCGGGATCGACGAGCAGTACTTC; CDR3: CASRRTGIDEQYF; V: TRBV18; D: NA; J: TRBJ2-7; size: NA
DNA: TGCGCCAGCACCTTTGGAGAGAACACTGAAGCTTTCTTT; CDR3: CASTFGENTEAFF; V: TRBV10-2; D: NA; J: TRBJ1-1; size: once
DNA: TGTGCCAGTAAGGGAGGCACGTACTATGGCTACACCTTC; CDR3: CASKGGTYYGYTF; V: TRBV27; D: NA; J: TRBJ1-2; size: NA
DNA: TGTGCCAGCAGTTCCCGGGGGACTAGCGGATCAGATACGCAGTATTTT; CDR3: CASSSRGTSGSDTQYF; V: TRBV27; D: TRBD2; J: TRBJ2-3; size: NA
DNA: TGTGCCAGCAGTCCTAGCGGGGCTCGGGACAATGAGCAGTTCTTC; CDR3: CASSPSGARDNEQFF; V: TRBV28; D: TRBD2; J: TRBJ2-1; size: few
DNA: TGTGCCAGCAGCTCAAGACAGGGGAGGAACACCGGGGAGCTGTTTTTT; CDR3: CASSSRQGRNTGELFF; V: TRBV11-3; D: TRBD1; J: TRBJ2-2; size: NA
DNA: TGTGCCAGCACTCTCCAGGGTAGCTATGGCTACACCTTC; CDR3: CASTLQGSYGYTF; V: TRBV12-3/TRBV12-4; D: NA; J: TRBJ1-2; size: NA
DNA: TGTGCCTGGAGCGCGGGGACCGACGTAGAAAAACTGTTTTTT; CDR3: CAWSAGTDVEKLFF; V: TRBV30; D: NA; J: TRBJ1-4; size: NA
DNA: TGTGCCAGCAGCCAAGATGAGAGGGTAGACTATGGCTACACCTTC; CDR3: CASSQDERVDYGYTF; V: TRBV4-2; D: NA; J: TRBJ1-2; size: NA
DNA: TGTGCCAGCAGCCACAGGTTCCAAGAGACCCAGTACTTC; CDR3: CASSHRFQETQYF; V: TRBV28; D: NA; J: TRBJ2-5; size: NA
DNA: TGTGCCAGCAGCCCTAGGACAGGGATCTCCTACGAGCAGTACTTC; CDR3: CASSPRTGISYEQYF; V: TRBV11-3; D: TRBD1; J: TRBJ2-7; size: NA
DNA: TGTGCCAGCAGCCCGGGGACAGAAGGAAACACCATATATTTT; CDR3: CASSPGTEGNTIYF; V: TRBV7-2; D: TRBD1; J: TRBJ1-3; size: once
DNA: TGTGCCAGCGAGAAACTAGCGGGAGGATTCAATGAGCAGTTCTTC; CDR3: CASEKLAGGFNEQFF; V: TRBV27; D: TRBD2; J: TRBJ2-1; size: NA
DNA: TGCGCCAGCAGGACATTAGCGGACTCCTACAATGAGCAGTTCTTC; CDR3: CASRTLADSYNEQFF; V: TRBV10-2; D: NA; J: TRBJ2-1; size: NA
DNA: TGTGCCAGCAGCCCTCAATCGGGGGGGCTCGGTGAAAAACTGTTTTTT; CDR3: CASSPQSGGLGEKLFF; V: TRBV9; D: NA; J: TRBJ1-4; size: NA
DNA: TGTGCCACCAGTGTAGAGTCTAACTATGGCTACACCTTC; CDR3: CATSVESNYGYTF; V: TRBV24-1; D: NA; J: TRBJ1-2; size: NA